The rows below give T cell receptor beta chains drawn from one sample of a study of memory CD4+ T cells and cytomegalovirus serostatus. Measured with immunoSEQ multiplex PCR; TCRdb has only the in-frame clones, and not every one. The profile shows under 85,000 clones, around 80% of them singletons. Sequencing was performed on memory CD4+ T cells from blood. These receptors originate from an adult in good health and CMV-seropositive. Each CDR3 is given without its conserved first and last residue. Some rows have no size entry. The others give once, few or many, or a class for an expanded clone.

cdr3_length: 13
clone_size: NA
v_call: TRBV11-1
j_call: TRBJ1-4
cdr3_aa: ASSLGAGDGEKLF

cdr3_length: 12
clone_size: NA
v_call: TRBV27
j_call: TRBJ1-2
cdr3_aa: ASTRTGGGYGYT

cdr3_length: 12
clone_size: NA
v_call: TRBV7-9
j_call: TRBJ1-5
cdr3_aa: ASSLDTSNQPQH

cdr3_length: 13
clone_size: NA
v_call: TRBV19
j_call: TRBJ2-1
cdr3_aa: ASSIQGKGSDEQF

cdr3_length: 12
clone_size: NA
v_call: TRBV7-9
j_call: TRBJ2-1
cdr3_aa: ASSTGFGDNEQF

cdr3_length: 14
clone_size: NA
v_call: TRBV18
j_call: TRBJ2-3
cdr3_aa: ASSLGTSGGRDTQY

cdr3_length: 13
clone_size: NA
v_call: TRBV5-1
j_call: TRBJ2-3
cdr3_aa: ASSLVGRVTDTQY

cdr3_length: 13
clone_size: NA
v_call: TRBV7-9
j_call: TRBJ2-3
cdr3_aa: ASSWGGGPVDTQY

cdr3_length: 7
clone_size: NA
v_call: TRBV6-5
j_call: TRBJ2-5
cdr3_aa: SSGETQY

cdr3_length: 12
clone_size: NA
v_call: TRBV5-1
j_call: TRBJ2-1
cdr3_aa: ASSTGLADNEQF

cdr3_length: 10
clone_size: NA
v_call: TRBV5-6
j_call: TRBJ2-1
cdr3_aa: ASSLTANEQF

cdr3_length: 12
clone_size: NA
v_call: TRBV30
j_call: TRBJ2-5
cdr3_aa: AWSAQRHRETQY

cdr3_length: 13
clone_size: NA
v_call: TRBV27
j_call: TRBJ1-5
cdr3_aa: ASSSSWDSGQPQH

cdr3_length: 12
clone_size: once
v_call: TRBV7-2
j_call: TRBJ1-1
cdr3_aa: ASSLEYRHTEAF

cdr3_length: 10
clone_size: NA
v_call: TRBV27
j_call: TRBJ1-1
cdr3_aa: ASSTLNTEAF

cdr3_length: 13
clone_size: once
v_call: TRBV6-5
j_call: TRBJ2-1
cdr3_aa: ASNKLQSSYNEQF

cdr3_length: 12
clone_size: NA
v_call: TRBV5-4
j_call: TRBJ1-1
cdr3_aa: ASSLVIWGTEAF

cdr3_length: 11
clone_size: NA
v_call: TRBV5-4
j_call: TRBJ2-5
cdr3_aa: ASNTPLGETQY

cdr3_length: 14
clone_size: NA
v_call: TRBV4-1
j_call: TRBJ2-2
cdr3_aa: ASSQEVGAGTGELF

cdr3_length: 12
clone_size: NA
v_call: TRBV7-9
j_call: TRBJ1-1
cdr3_aa: ASSLESKSSEAF

cdr3_length: 11
clone_size: NA
v_call: TRBV19
j_call: TRBJ1-2
cdr3_aa: ASNKSTGQPLT

cdr3_length: 11
clone_size: NA
v_call: TRBV9
j_call: TRBJ1-2
cdr3_aa: ASRAGRDFDYT

cdr3_length: 15
clone_size: NA
v_call: TRBV25-1
j_call: TRBJ2-6
cdr3_aa: ASSGGEVRSGANVLT

cdr3_length: 12
clone_size: NA
v_call: TRBV4-2
j_call: TRBJ2-5
cdr3_aa: ASSQGGGQETQY

cdr3_length: 11
clone_size: NA
v_call: TRBV4-3
j_call: TRBJ2-5
cdr3_aa: ASSQNRAKTQY

cdr3_length: 13
clone_size: few
v_call: TRBV5-1
j_call: TRBJ2-7
cdr3_aa: ASSLSGGSSYEQY

cdr3_length: 14
clone_size: NA
v_call: TRBV4-1
j_call: TRBJ1-1
cdr3_aa: ASSQQGVQRNTEAF